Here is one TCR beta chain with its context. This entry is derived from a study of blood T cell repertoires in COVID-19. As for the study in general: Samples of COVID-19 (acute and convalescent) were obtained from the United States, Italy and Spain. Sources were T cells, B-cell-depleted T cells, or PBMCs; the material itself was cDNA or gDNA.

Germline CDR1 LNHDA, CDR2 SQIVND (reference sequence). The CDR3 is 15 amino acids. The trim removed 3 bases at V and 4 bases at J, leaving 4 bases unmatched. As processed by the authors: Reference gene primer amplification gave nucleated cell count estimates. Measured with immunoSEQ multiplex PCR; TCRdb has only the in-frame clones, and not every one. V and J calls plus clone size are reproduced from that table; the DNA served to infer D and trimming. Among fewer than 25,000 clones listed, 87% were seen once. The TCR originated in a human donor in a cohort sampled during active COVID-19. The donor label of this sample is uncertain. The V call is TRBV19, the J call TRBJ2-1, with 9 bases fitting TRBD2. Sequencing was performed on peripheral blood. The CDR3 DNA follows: TGTGCCAGTAGTATTGTAGCGGGAGATTACAATGAGCAGTTCTTC. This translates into CASSIVAGDYNEQFF.